The 7 T cell receptor beta chains presented below share a single source sample, sequenced in a study of CD8 T cells in ankylosing spondylitis. Findings and limits, study-wide: Seemingly distinctive of ankylosing spondylitis blood was a TCR beta motif formed by eight highly homologous variants.

These receptors have no identified antigens. TCRdb reprocessed the 5' RACE reads with MiXCR, giving one entry per CDR3 protein. The profile shows about 420,000 distinct CDR3 sequences, about a fifth of them singletons. Sequencing used blood, either unsorted or a sorted T cell fraction (not recorded which). The receptors stem from a male donor with ankylosing spondylitis.

J is TRBJ1-2 and V is TRBV11-2; D is possibly TRBD1 (5 bases). From germline, CDR1 is SGHAT and CDR2 FQNNGV. V lost 0 bases, J lost 4 bases, and 21 bases lay in between. The CDR3 spans 18 residues. CDR3 nucleotides: TGTGCCAGCAGCTTAGAGAGTTTTCAGGTTGGGGCCCCCTATGGCTACACCTTC. This translates into CASSLESFQVGAPYGYTF. Using reference TRBV11-2 and TRBJ1-2 for the parts outside the CDR3, the full variable domain is EAGVAQSPRYKIIEKRQSVAFWCNPISGHATLYWYQQILGQGPKLLIQFQNNGVVDDSQLPKDRFSAERLKGVDSTLKIQPAKLEDSAVYLCASSLESFQVGAPYGYTFGSGTRLTVV.

The rearrangement joins TRBV14 to TRBJ2-7; TRBD1 or TRBD2 may be the D gene (5 bases each). Germline CDR1 and CDR2: SGHDN and FVKESK. V lost 2 bases to trimming and J lost 2 bases, with 13 bases between them. The CDR3 is 15 residues long. The CDR3 protein is CASSQNRDRPYEQYF. DNA for the CDR3: TGTGCCAGCAGCCAAAACCGGGACCGTCCCTACGAGCAGTACTTC.

The genes are TRBV5-1 and TRBJ2-3; D could derive from TRBD1 or TRBD2 (6 bases each). In germline, CDR1 is SGHRS, CDR2 YFSETQ. The CDR3 spans 15 residues. Trimming took 3 bases from V and 1 from J, leaving 12 bases between them. The CDR3 sequence is CASSSTGAGTDTQYF. CDR3 bases: TGCGCCAGCAGCTCCACGGGGGCCGGCACAGATACGCAGTATTTT.

The CDR3, as DNA: TGTGCCAGTACCCCGGACGGACTCGGGGAGCTGTTTTTT. Amino acids: CASTPDGLGELFF. The chain carries TRBV19 and TRBJ2-2; perhaps TRBD2 as D (5 bases). Germline V gene lookup returns CDR1 LNHDA and CDR2 SQIVND (reference sequence). This CDR3 spans 13 amino acids. V was cut by 7 bases and J by 7 bases, with 13 bases left in between. The whole variable domain, remainder taken from reference TRBV19 and TRBJ2-2, is DGGITQSPKYLFRKEGQNVTLSCEQNLNHDAMYWYRQDPGQGLRLIYYSQIVNDFQKGDIAEGYSVSREKKESFPLTVTSAQKNPTAFYLCASTPDGLGELFFGEGSRLTVL.

The chain carries TRBV28 and TRBJ2-2, with 8 positions matching TRBD2. CDR3 size: 17 residues. Germline V gene lookup returns CDR1 MDHEN and CDR2 SYDVKM. V trimming: 0 bases; J trimming: 6 bases; junction bases outside the gene matches: 9. CDR3 bases: TGTGCCAGCAGTTTATGGAGGACTAGCCGCCTCTCCGGGGAGCTGTTTTTT. Translating it yields CASSLWRTSRLSGELFF.

The rearrangement uses TRBV6-6 and TRBJ2-1; a possible D gene is TRBD1 (6 bases). The germline V gene has CDR1 MNHNY and CDR2 SVGAGI (reference sequence). Trimming removed 8 bases from V and 6 bases from J, with 11 bases in between. There are 12 residues in the CDR3. CDR3 nucleotide sequence: TGTGCCAGCCGACAGGTTCTCAATGAGCAGTTCTTC. It specifies CASRQVLNEQFF.

The V and J genes are TRBV7-9 and TRBJ2-2; D is undetermined. This CDR3 contains 16 residues. Germline V gene lookup returns CDR1 SEHNR and CDR2 FQNEAQ (reference sequence). Between the trimmed V and J ends, which lost 1 base and 3 bases, there was a span of 12 bases. Here the CDR3 DNA reads TGTGCCAGCAGCTTAGGGCGAGGTCGATACACCGGGGAGCTGTTTTTT. It is translated as CASSLGRGRYTGELFF.